This T cell receptor (beta chain) was sequenced for a study of human T cells and chemical hapten exposure. The study, taken as a whole, reports: The number of TCRs over 1 in 1000 frequency stayed unchanged after DPC.

CDR1 is SGHAT and CDR2 is FQDESV in the germline V gene (reference sequence). CDR3 size: 13 residues. V was clipped by 5 bases and J by 7 bases; unmatched bases: 3. Regarding time point: patch test 1, 2 weeks after DPC sensitization. Noted treatment: therapeutic diphenylcyclopropenone sensitization with weekly scalp DPC. Participating donors were patients with alopecia, aged 18 to 70 years, considered appropriate candidates for DPC. This clonotype was seen only a few times. Its antigen is still unknown. Authors' data handling: Counts of TCRs in each sample centred on a median of roughly 89,000 and extended from around 24,000 to 710,000. TCRdb reprocessed the RACE reads via MiXCR and lists one record per CDR3 protein. For this entry, the V and J calls and clone size follow TCRdb and not the study's own pipeline. The sample has around 99,000 distinct CDR3 sequences; around 12% are singletons.

The input for sequencing was whole blood, taken in connection with sensitization to the hapten diphenylcyclopropenone (DPC). The sequence was collected from a woman between 40 and 55 years old with alopecia areata. Some clones in this sample may be carry-over from other donors' samples. The chain couples TRBV11-1 to TRBJ2-1; 9 bases agree with TRBD1. DNA of the CDR3: TGTGCCAGCAGCGAGGACAGGGGAAATGAGCAGTTCTTC. Amino acid sequence: CASSEDRGNEQFF.